This record looks at one T cell receptor beta chain sequence and its context. The sample is drawn from a study of read filtering for tumor transcriptome and immune sequencing. Molecular barcoded adaptors covering alpha/delta and beta/gamma chains were used on approximately 440 ng RNA. Each CDR3 protein gets one entry after TCRdb re-called the reads with MiXCR. The table lists 75,000 to 90,000 distinct CDR3 sequences, approximately 13% of them singletons. Sequencing was done on a sample of a population of CD138-negative cells sorted from bone marrow. The clonotype was recovered from a donor at least 40 years old with multiple myeloma.

CDR3 protein: CASTPPGLAGGNEQFF. The DNA of the CDR3 is TGTGCCAGCACTCCCCCGGGACTAGCGGGAGGCAATGAGCAGTTCTTC. This rearrangement joins TRBV12-3 or TRBV12-4 to TRBJ2-1; TRBD2 aligns across 15 bases. This CDR3 has 16 amino acids. The junction had 7 bases not matched to a gene; V was cut back by 7 bases and J by 6 bases.